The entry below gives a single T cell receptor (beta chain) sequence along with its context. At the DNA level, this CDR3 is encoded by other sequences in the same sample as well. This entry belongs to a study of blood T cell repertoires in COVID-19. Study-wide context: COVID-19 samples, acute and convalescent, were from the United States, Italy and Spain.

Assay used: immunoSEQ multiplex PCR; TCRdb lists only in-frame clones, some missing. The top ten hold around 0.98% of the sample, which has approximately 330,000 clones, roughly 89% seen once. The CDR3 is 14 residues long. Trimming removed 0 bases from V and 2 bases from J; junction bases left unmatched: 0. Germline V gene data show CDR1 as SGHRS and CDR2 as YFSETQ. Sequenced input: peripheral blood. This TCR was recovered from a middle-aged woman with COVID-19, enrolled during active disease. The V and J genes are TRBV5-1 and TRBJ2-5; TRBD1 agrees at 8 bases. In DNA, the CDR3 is TGCGCCAGCAGCTTGGACAGGGGGCAAGAGACCCAGTACTTC. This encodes CASSLDRGQETQYF.